This TCR beta chain was retrieved from a study of breast tumors, draining lymph nodes, adjacent tissues. Germline assignment: CDR1 LNHDA and CDR2 SQIVND (reference sequence). There are 15 residues in the CDR3. V was pared by 4 bases and J by 5 bases, with 5 bases of the junction left unmatched. MiXCR, applied by TCRdb to the multiplex PCR reads, yields one record per CDR3 protein. This table has 50,000 to 75,000 distinct CDR3 sequences, 57% appearing once. The sample was breast tumor tissue. The source is a female donor with breast cancer. Some clones in this sample may be carry-over from other donors' samples. The rearrangement joins TRBV19 to TRBJ2-1; 10 bases agree with TRBD2. The CDR3 DNA sequence: TGTGCCAGTAGTACCGGGACTAGCGCCAACAATGAGCAGTTCTTC. Its translation: CASSTGTSANNEQFF.